Sequencing of this TCR beta chain was carried out in a study of shared clonotypes between healthy human individuals. Study results and limitations: Lower generation probabilities were found for non-shared clonotypes than for those shared by all four donors.

Concerning this clone itself: The antigen is not known.

In the authors' methods: For the immunoSEQ data, sequences were junction-only without quality scores, so filtering differed. Using immunoSEQ multiplex PCR, the repertoire was profiled, and TCRdb retains in-frame clones only, with some absent. That table supplies the V and J calls and clone size; D and trimming were determined from the DNA. Seen here are about 510,000 clones, almost 97% observed once, and the top ten hold under 0.06%. In germline, CDR1 is LNHNV, CDR2 YYDKDF (reference sequence). This CDR3 comprises 15 residues. Trimming stripped 0 bases from V and 4 bases from J, with 10 bases between.

The sequenced sample consisted of naive CD4+ T cells sorted from blood. Subset in this sample: CD45RA+ positively selected. The sequence was collected from a woman in her thirties in good health. V usage is TRBV15 and J usage is TRBJ2-1; maybe TRBD1 (5 bases). The DNA of the CDR3 is TGTGCCACCAGCAGAGAGGACACTTCATACAATGAGCAGTTCTTC. This sequence encodes CATSREDTSYNEQFF.